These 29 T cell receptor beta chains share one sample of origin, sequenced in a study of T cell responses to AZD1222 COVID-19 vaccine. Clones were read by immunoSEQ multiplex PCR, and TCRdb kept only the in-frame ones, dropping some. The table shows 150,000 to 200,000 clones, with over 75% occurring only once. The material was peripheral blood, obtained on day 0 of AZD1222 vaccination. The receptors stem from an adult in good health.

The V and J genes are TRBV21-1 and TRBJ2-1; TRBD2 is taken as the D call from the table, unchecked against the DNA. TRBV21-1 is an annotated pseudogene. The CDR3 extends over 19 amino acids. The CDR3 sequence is CASSKVWKERLTSYNEQFF. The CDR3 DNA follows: TGTGCCAGCAGCAAAGTGTGGAAAGAGCGACTAACCTCCTACAATGAGCAGTTCTTC.

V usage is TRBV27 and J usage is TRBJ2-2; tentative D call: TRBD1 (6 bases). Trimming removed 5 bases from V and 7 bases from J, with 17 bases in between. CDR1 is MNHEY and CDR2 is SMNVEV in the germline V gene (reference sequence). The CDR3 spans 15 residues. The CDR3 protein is CASSLRWGLDGELFF. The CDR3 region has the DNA TGTGCCAGCAGTCTTCGGTGGGGGCTTGACGGGGAGCTGTTTTTT.

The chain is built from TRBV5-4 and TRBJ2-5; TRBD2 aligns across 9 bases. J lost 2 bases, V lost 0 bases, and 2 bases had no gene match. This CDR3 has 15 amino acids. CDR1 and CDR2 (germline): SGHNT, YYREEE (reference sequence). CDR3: CASSLVAGGQETQYF. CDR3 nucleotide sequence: TGTGCCAGCAGCTTGGTTGCGGGGGGGCAAGAGACCCAGTACTTC.

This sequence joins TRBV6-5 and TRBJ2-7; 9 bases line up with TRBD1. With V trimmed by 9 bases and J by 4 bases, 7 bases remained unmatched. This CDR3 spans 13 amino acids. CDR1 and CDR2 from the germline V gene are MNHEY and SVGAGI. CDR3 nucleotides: TGTGCCAGTGCCCGGGACAGGGATTACGAGCAGTACTTC. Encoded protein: CASARDRDYEQYF.

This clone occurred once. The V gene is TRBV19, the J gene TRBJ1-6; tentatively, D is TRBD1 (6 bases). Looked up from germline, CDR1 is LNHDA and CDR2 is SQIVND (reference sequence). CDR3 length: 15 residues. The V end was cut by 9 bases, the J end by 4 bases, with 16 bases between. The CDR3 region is CASQIGQPYNSPLHF. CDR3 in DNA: TGTGCCAGCCAAATCGGACAGCCTTATAATTCACCCCTCCACTTT.

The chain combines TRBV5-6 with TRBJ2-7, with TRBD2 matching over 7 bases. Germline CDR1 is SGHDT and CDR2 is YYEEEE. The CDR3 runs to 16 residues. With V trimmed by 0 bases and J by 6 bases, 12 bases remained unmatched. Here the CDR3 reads CASSLEGSLPGGEQYF. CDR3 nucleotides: TGTGCCAGCAGCTTGGAGGGGTCTCTGCCGGGGGGCGAGCAGTACTTC. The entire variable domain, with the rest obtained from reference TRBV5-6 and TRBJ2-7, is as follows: DAGVTQSPTHLIKTRGQQVTLRCSPKSGHDTVSWYQQALGQGPQFIFQYYEEEERQRGNFPDRFSGHQFPNYSSELNVNALLLGDSALYLCASSLEGSLPGGEQYFGPGTRLTVT.

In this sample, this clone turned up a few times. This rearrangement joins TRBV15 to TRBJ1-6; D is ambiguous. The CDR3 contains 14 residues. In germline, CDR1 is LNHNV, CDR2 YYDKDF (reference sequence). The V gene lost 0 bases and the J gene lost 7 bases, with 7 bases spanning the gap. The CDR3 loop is CATSRDRENSPLHF. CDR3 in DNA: TGTGCCACCAGCAGAGACAGAGAAAATTCACCCCTCCACTTT.

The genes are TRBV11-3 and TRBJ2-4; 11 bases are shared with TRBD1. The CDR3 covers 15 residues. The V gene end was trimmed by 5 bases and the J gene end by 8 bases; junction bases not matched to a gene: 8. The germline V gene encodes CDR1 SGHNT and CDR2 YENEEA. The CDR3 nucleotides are TGTGCCAGCAGCCCCGGGACAGGGGGTTTGGACATTCAGTACTTC. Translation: CASSPGTGGLDIQYF.

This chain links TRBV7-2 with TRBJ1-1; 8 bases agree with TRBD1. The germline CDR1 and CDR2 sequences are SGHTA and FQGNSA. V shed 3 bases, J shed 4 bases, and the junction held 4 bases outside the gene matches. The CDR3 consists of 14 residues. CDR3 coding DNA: TGTGCCAGCAGCTTCGGACAGGGAAGCACTGAAGCTTTCTTT. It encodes CASSFGQGSTEAFF.

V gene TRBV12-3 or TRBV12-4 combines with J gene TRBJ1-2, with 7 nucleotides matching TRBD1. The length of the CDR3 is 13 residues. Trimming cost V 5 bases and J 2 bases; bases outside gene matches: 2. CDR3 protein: CASSPGQNYGYTF. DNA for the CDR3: TGTGCCAGCAGTCCGGGACAGAACTATGGCTACACCTTC.

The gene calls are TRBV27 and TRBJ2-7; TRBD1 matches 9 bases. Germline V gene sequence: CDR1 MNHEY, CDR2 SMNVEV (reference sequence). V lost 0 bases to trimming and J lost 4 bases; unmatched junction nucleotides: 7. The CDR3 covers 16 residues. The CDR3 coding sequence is TGTGCCAGCAGTTTATCAGGGGGGACAGGGAGGTACGAGCAGTACTTC. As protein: CASSLSGGTGRYEQYF.

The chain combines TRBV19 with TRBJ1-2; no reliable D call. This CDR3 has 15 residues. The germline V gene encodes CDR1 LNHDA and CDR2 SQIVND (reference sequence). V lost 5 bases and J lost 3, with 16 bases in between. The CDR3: CASSLNTRRDYGYTF. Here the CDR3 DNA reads TGTGCCAGTAGTCTCAACACCAGGAGAGACTATGGCTACACCTTC.

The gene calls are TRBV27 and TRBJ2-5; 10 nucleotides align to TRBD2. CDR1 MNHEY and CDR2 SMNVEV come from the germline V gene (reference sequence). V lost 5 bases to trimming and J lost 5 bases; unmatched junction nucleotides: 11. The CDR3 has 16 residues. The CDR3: CASSALSGGAEETQYF. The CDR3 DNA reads TGTGCCAGCAGTGCGTTGAGCGGGGGGGCCGAGGAGACCCAGTACTTC.

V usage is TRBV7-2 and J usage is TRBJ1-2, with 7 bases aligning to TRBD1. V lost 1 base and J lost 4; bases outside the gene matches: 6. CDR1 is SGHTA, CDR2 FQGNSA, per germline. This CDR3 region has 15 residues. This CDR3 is CASSLEGAPSYGYTF. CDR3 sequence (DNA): TGTGCCAGCAGCTTAGAGGGGGCCCCCAGCTATGGCTACACCTTC. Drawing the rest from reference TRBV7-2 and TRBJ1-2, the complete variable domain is GAGVSQSPSNKVTEKGKDVELRCDPISGHTALYWYRQSLGQGLEFLIYFQGNSAPDKSGLPSDRFSAERTGGSVSTLTIQRTQQEDSAVYLCASSLEGAPSYGYTFGSGTRLTVV.

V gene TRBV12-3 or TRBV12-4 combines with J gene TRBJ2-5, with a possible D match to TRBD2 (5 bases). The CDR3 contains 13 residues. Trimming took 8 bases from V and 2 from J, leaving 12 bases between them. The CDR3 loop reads CASRTAGQETQYF. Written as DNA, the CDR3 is TGTGCCAGCCGAACCGCGGGTCAAGAGACCCAGTACTTC.

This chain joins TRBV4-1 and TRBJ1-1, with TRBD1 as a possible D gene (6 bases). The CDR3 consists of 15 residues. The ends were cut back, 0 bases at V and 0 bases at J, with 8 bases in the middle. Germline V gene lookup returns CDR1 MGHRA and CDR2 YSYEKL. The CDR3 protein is CASSQDRGLNTEAFF. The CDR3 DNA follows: TGCGCCAGCAGCCAAGACAGGGGCTTGAACACTGAAGCTTTCTTT.

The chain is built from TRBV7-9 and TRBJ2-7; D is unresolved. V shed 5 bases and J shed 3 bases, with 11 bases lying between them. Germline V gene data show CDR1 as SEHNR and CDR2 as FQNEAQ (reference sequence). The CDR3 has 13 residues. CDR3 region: CASSPRGSYEQYF. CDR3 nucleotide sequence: TGTGCCAGCAGCCCCCGTGGCAGCTACGAGCAGTACTTC.

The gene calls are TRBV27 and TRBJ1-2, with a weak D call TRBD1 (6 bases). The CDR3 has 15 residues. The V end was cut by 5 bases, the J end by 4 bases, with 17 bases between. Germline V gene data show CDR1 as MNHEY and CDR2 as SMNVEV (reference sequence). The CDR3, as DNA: TGTGCCAGCAGTCACGTGGGGGGCCGGACCTATGGCTACACCTTC. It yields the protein CASSHVGGRTYGYTF.

CDR3: CASSQDLGRYTEAFF. The CDR3 DNA reads TGTGCCAGCAGCCAAGATCTGGGGAGGTACACTGAAGCTTTCTTT. The chain links TRBV3-1 (or the pseudogene TRBV3-2) to TRBJ1-1; no firm D call. Trimming shortened V by 0 bases and J by 3 bases, and 11 bases separated the two germline ends. The CDR3 runs 15 residues. Looked up from germline, CDR1 is LGHDT and CDR2 is YNNKEL (reference sequence).

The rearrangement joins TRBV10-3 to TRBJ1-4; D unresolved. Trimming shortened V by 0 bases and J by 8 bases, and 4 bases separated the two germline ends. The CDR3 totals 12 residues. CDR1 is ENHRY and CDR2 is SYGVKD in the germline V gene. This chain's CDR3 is CAISESREKLFF. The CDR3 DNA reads TGTGCCATCAGTGAGTCAAGGGAAAAACTGTTTTTT.

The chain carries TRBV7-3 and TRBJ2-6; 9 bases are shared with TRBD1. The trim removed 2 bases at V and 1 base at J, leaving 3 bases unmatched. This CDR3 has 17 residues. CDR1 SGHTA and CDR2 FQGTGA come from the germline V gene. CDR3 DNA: TGTGCCAGCAGCTTATCCGGGACAGGGTCTGGGGCCAACGTCCTGACTTTC. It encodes CASSLSGTGSGANVLTF.

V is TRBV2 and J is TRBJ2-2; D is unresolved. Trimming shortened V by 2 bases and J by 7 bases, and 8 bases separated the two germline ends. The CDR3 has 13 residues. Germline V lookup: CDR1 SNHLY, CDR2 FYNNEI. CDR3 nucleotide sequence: TGTGCCAGCAGTGAACGGGCAAACGGGGAGCTGTTTTTT. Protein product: CASSERANGELFF.

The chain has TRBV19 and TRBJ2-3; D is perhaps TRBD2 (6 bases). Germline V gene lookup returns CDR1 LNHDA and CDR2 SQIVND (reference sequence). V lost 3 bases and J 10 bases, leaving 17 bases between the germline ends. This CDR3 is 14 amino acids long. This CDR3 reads CASSIGGSSEAQYF. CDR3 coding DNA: TGTGCCAGTAGTATTGGGGGGTCATCGGAGGCGCAGTATTTT.

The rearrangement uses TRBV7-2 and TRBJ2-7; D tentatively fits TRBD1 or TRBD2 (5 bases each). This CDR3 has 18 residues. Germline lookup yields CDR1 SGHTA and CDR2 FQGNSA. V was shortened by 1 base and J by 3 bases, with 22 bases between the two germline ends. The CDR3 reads CASSLGPPGRDLFYEQYF. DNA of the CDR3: TGTGCCAGCAGCTTAGGTCCCCCAGGCAGGGACCTTTTCTACGAGCAGTACTTC.

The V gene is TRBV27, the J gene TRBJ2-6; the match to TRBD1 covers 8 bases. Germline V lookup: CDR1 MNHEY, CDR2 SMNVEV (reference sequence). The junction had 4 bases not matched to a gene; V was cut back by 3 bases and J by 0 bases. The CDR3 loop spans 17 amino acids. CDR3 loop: CASSLMGQASGANVLTF. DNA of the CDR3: TGTGCCAGCAGTTTGATGGGACAGGCCTCTGGGGCCAACGTCCTGACTTTC.

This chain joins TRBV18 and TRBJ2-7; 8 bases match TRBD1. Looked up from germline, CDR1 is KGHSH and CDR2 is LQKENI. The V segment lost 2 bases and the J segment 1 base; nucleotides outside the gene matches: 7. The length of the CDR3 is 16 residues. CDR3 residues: CASSPSTGGLSYEQYF. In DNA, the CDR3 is TGTGCCAGCTCACCATCCACAGGGGGTTTATCCTACGAGCAGTACTTC.

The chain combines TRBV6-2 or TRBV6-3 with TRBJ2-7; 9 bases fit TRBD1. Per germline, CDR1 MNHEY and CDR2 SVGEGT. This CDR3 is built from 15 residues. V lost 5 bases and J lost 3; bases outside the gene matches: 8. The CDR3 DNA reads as TGTGCCAGCAGTAGTCCCGGGACAGGGAACTACGAGCAGTACTTC. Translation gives CASSSPGTGNYEQYF.

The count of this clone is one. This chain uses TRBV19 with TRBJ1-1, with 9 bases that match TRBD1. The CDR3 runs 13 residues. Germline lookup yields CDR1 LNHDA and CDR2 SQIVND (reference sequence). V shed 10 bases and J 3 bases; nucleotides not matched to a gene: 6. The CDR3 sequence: CATLRDRDTEAFF. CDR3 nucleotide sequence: TGTGCCACTCTCCGGGACAGGGACACTGAAGCTTTCTTT.

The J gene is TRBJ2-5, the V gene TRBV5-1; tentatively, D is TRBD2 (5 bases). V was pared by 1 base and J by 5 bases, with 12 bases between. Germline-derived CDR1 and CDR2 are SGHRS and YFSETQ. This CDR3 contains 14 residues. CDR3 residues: CASSLNGDRETQYF. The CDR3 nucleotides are TGCGCCAGCAGCTTGAACGGGGATCGGGAGACCCAGTACTTC.